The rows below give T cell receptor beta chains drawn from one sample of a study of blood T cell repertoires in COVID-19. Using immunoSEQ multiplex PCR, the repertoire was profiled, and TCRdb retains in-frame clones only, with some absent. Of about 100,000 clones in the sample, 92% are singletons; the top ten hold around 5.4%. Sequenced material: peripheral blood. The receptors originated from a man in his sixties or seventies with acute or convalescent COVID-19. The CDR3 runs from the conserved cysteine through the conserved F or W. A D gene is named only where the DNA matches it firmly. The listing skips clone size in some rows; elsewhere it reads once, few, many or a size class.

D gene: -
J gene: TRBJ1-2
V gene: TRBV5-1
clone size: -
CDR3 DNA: TGCGCCAGCAGCTTGGCAGTAGGGGTCTATGGCTACACCTTC
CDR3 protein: CASSLAVGVYGYTF

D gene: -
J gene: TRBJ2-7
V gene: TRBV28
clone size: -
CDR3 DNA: TGTGCCAGCAGTCCGCCCGAAGGGGGTTCTCGCGAGCAGTACTTC
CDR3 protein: CASSPPEGGSREQYF

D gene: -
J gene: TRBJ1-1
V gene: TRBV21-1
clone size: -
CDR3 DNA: TGTGCCAGCAGCAAACAGGGGGCTCAAGCTTTCTTT
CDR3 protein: CASSKQGAQAFF

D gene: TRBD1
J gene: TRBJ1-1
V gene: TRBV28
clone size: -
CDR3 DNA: TGTGCCAGCAGTTGGACAGGGAGTTTCACTGAAGCTTTCTTT
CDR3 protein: CASSWTGSFTEAFF

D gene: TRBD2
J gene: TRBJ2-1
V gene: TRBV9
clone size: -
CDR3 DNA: TGTGCCAGCAGTCGACTAGCGGGAGCCAGGGAGCAGTTCTTC
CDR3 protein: CASSRLAGAREQFF

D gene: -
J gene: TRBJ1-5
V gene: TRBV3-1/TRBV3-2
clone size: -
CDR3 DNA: TGTGCCAGCAGCCAATGGGCCGGCAATCAGCCCCAGCATTTT
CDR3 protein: CASSQWAGNQPQHF

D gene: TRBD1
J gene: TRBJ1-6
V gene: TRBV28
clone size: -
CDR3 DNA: TGTGCCAGCAGACCGGGACAGAGGAATTCACCCCTCCACTTT
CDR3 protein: CASRPGQRNSPLHF

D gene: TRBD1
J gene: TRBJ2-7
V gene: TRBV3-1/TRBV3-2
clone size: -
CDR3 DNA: TGTGCCAGCAGCCATGGGGACAGCTCCTACGAGCAGTACTTC
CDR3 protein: CASSHGDSSYEQYF

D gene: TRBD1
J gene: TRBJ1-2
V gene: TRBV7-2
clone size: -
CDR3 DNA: TGTGCCAGCAGACCTGGACAGGGATCCTACTATGGCTACACCTTC
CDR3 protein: CASRPGQGSYYGYTF

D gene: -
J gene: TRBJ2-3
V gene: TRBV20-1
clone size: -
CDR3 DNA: TGCAGTGCTATCTTGCCTAATACGCAGTATTTT
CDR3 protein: CSAILPNTQYF

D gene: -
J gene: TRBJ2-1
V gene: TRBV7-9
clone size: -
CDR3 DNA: TGTGCCAGCAGCTTTAGCAATGAGCAGTTCTTC
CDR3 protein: CASSFSNEQFF

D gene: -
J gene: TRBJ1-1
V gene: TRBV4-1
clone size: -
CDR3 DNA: TGCGCCAGCAGCCAAGATGTGGCAGTTGCTGAAGCTTTCTTT
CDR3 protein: CASSQDVAVAEAFF

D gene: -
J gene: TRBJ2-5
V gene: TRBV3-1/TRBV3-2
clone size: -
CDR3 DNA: TGTGCCAGCAGCCAGGGGACTTCCCAAGAGACCCAGTACTTC
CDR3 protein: CASSQGTSQETQYF

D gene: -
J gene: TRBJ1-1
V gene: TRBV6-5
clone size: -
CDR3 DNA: TGTGCCAGCAGTTACGGGCCGAACACTGAAGCTTTCTTT
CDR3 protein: CASSYGPNTEAFF

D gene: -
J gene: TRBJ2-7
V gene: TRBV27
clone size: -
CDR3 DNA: TGTGCCAGCAGTTCCCCAGCAGGTCAGCCCGCAAGAGAGCAGTACTTC
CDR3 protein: CASSSPAGQPAREQYF

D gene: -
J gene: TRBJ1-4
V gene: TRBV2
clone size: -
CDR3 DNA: TGTGCCAGCAGTGGAGAGGGACTCTCAACTAATGAAAAACTGTTTTTT
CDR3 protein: CASSGEGLSTNEKLFF

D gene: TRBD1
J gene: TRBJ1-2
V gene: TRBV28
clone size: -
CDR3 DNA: TGTGCCAGCAGTTTAGTACAGGGGGTTCGGGGCTACACCTTC
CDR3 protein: CASSLVQGVRGYTF

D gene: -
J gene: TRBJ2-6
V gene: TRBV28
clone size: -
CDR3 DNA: TGTGCCAGCAGCACTCGAGGGGCCAACGTCCTGACTTTC
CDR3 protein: CASSTRGANVLTF

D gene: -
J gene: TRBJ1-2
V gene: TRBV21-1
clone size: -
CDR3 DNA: TGTGCCAGCAGTAAAAGGAGGGGATTTTATGGCTACACCTTC
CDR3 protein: CASSKRRGFYGYTF

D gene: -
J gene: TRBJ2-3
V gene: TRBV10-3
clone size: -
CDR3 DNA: TGTGCCATCAGAGGGTCAGCGGGCACAGATACGCAGTATTTT
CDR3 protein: CAIRGSAGTDTQYF

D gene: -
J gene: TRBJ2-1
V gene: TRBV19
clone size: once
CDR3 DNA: TGTGCCAGTAGTTACAGGATAAATGAGCAGTTCTTC
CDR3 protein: CASSYRINEQFF

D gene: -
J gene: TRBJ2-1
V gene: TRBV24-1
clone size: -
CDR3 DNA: TGTGCCACCAGTGATCCCAGGGTCGGGGGCAATGAGCAGTTCTTC
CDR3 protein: CATSDPRVGGNEQFF

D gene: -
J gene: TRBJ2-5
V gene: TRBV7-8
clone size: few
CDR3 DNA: TGTGCCAGCAGCTTAGCTCGCGGGTACCAAGAGACCCAGTACTTC
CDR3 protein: CASSLARGYQETQYF

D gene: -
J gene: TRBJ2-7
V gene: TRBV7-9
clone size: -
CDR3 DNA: TGTGCCAGCAGCCCCGGATGGGCAGGGAAGACCTACGAGCAGTACTTC
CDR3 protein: CASSPGWAGKTYEQYF

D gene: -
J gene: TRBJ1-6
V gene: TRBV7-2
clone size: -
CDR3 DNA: TGTGCCAGCAGCTTAGGGGTCGGGACAAGTAATTCACCCCTCCACTTT
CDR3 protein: CASSLGVGTSNSPLHF

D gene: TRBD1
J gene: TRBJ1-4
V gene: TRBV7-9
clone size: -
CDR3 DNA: TGTGCCAGCAGCCTTAGGGGGCTCGGGGAAAAACTGTTTTTT
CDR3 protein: CASSLRGLGEKLFF

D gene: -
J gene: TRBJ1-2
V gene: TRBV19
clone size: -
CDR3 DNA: TGTGCCTCTAACGGAGGGTCGGGCGCGTGGTATGGCTACACCTTC
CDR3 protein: CASNGGSGAWYGYTF

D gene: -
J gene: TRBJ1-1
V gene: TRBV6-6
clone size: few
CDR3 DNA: TGTGCCAGCAGTGACAGCTACACTGAAGCTTTCTTT
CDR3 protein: CASSDSYTEAFF

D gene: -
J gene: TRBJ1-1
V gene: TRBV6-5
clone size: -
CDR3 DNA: TGTGCCAGCAGAACCACAGGTCCTGGAGCTTTCTTT
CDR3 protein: CASRTTGPGAFF

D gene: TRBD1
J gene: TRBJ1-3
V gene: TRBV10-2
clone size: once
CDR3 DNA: TGCGCCAGCAGTAAAGGACAGGGGACCACCATATATTTT
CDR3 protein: CASSKGQGTTIYF

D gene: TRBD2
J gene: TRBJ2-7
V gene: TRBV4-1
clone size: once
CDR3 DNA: TGCGCCAGCAGCCACGATGGTAGCGGGGGCTCCTACGAGCAGTACTTC
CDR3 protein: CASSHDGSGGSYEQYF

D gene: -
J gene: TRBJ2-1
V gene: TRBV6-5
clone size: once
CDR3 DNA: TGTGCCAGCAGTTACTCGGGACTCCGGCTCAATGAGCAGTTCTTC
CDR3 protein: CASSYSGLRLNEQFF

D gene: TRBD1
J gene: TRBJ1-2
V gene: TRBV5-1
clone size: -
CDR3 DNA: TGCGCCAGCAGCTTGGACAGGGGTGGCTACACCTTC
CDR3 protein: CASSLDRGGYTF

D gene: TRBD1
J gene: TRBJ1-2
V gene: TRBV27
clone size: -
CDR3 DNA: TGTGCCAGCAGTTTGGGACAGGGCTATGGCTACACCTTC
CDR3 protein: CASSLGQGYGYTF

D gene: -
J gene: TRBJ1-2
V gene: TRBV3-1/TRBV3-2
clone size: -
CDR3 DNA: TGTGCCAGCAGGCAACAGGGTTTGGACTATGGCTACACCTTC
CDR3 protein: CASRQQGLDYGYTF

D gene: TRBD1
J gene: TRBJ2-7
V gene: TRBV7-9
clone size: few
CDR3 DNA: TGTGCCAGCAGCTTAGGATTGGGACAGGCCCTCTACGAGCAGTACTTC
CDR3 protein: CASSLGLGQALYEQYF

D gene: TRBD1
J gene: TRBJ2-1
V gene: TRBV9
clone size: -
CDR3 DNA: TGTGCCATCCTAGGACAGGGGGCGCCTTACAATGAGCAGTTCTTC
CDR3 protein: CAILGQGAPYNEQFF

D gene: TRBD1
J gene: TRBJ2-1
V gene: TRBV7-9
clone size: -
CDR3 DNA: TGTGCCAGCAGCTTATTCGGCGGAGGACAGGCTCCCTACAATGAGCAGTTCTTC
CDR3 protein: CASSLFGGGQAPYNEQFF

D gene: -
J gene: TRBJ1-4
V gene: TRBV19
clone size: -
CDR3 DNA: TGTGCCAGTACGTCTTGGGCCAGGGGAAATGAAAAACTGTTTTTT
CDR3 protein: CASTSWARGNEKLFF

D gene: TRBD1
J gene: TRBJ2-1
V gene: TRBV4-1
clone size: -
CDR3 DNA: TGCGCCAGCAGCCAGGGGGACAGGGTGTACAATGAGCAGTTCTTC
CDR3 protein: CASSQGDRVYNEQFF